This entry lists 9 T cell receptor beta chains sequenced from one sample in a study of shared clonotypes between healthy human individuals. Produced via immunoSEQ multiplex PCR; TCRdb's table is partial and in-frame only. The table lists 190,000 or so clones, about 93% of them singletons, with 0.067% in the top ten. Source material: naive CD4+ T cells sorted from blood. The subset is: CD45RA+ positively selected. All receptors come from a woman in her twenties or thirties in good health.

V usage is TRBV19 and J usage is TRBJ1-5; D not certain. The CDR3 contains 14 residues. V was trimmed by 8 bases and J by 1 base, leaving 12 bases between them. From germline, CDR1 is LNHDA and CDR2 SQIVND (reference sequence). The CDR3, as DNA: TGTGCCAGTGTGGAGGGTGGGAGCAATCAGCCCCAGCATTTT. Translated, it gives CASVEGGSNQPQHF.

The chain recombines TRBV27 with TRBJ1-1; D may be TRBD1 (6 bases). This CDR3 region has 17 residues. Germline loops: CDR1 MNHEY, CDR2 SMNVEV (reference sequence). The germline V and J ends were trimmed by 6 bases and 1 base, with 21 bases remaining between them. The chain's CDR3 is CASRSDPTGRSNTEAFF. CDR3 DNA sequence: TGTGCCAGCAGAAGCGATCCAACAGGGAGATCGAACACTGAAGCTTTCTTT.

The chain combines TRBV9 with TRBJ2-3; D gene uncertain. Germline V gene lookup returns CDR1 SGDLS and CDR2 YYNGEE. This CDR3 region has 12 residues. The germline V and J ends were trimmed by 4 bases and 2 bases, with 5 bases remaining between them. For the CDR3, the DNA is TGTGCCAGCAGCCCCCACACAGATACGCAGTATTTT. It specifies CASSPHTDTQYF.

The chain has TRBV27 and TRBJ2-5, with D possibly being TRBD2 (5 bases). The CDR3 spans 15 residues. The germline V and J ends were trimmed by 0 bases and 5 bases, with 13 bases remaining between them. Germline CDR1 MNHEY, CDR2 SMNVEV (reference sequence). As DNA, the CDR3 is TGTGCCAGCAGTTTATCAGGAGTGAGGGCGGAGACCCAGTACTTC. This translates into CASSLSGVRAETQYF.

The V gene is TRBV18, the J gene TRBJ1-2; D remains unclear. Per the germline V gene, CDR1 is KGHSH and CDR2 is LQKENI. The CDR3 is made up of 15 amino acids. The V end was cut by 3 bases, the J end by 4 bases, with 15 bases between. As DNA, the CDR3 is TGTGCCAGCTCACCCGACACTTCGAAACGCTATGGCTACACCTTC. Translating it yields CASSPDTSKRYGYTF. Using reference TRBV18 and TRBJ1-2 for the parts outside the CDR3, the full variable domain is NAGVMQNPRHLVRRRGQEARLRCSPMKGHSHVYWYRQLPEEGLKFMVYLQKENIIDESGMPKERFSAEFPKEGPSILRIQQVVRGDSAAYFCASSPDTSKRYGYTFGSGTRLTVV.

In nucleotides, the CDR3 is TGTGCCAGCAGCTTAACCGGGACAGGCATGAACACTGAAGCTTTCTTT. Residues: CASSLTGTGMNTEAFF. The chain combines TRBV7-9 with TRBJ1-1, with 8 bases lining up with TRBD1. The germline V gene encodes CDR1 SEHNR and CDR2 FQNEAQ (reference sequence). The V gene end was trimmed by 2 bases and the J gene end by 0 bases; junction bases not matched to a gene: 5. This CDR3 comprises 16 residues.

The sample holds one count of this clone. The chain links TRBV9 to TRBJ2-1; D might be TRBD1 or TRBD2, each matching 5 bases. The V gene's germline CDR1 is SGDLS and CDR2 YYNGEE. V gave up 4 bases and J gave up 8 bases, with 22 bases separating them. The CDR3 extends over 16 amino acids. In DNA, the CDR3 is TGTGCCAGCAGCCCAAGGGACCGACCTACCCTGCATGAGCAGTTCTTC. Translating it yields CASSPRDRPTLHEQFF.

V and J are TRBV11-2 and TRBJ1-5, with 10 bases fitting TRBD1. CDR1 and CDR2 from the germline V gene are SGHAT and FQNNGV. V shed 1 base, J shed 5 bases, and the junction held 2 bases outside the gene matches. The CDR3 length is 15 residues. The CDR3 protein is CASSLGTGGHQPQHF. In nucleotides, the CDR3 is TGTGCCAGCAGCTTAGGGACAGGGGGTCATCAGCCCCAGCATTTT.

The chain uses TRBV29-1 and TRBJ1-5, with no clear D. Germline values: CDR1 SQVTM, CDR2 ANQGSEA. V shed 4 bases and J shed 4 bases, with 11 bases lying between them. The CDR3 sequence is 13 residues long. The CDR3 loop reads CSVAEDGNQPQHF. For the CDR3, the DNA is TGCAGCGTTGCTGAGGACGGAAATCAGCCCCAGCATTTT.